This T cell receptor (beta chain) is drawn from a study of OX40 agonist ivuxolimab in advanced cancers. Overall study context: Prior therapy, whether anti-PD-1, anti-PD-L1 or anti-CTLA-4, was allowed, and roughly 40% had some. Partial responses were achieved by three patients, of whom one had hepatocellular carcinoma and two had cutaneous melanoma.

CDR1 is MNHEY, CDR2 SVGAGI, per germline. The CDR3 loop spans 16 amino acids. Germline trimming cut 0 bases from V and 5 bases from J; bases unmatched to any gene: 4. This table comes from immunoSEQ multiplex PCR, and its TCRdb copy is limited to in-frame clones, with some not included. Of roughly 90,000 clones listed, about 89% are singletons. Comments on this clone: Antigen unknown.

Study-level findings and limits: Also present in some nonresponders was a low level of normalized T-cell clonal expansion. The antigens recognized by the expanded peripheral T cells, that is their antigen specificity, were not determined.

This chain links TRBV6-5 with TRBJ2-1, with TRBD2 identical over 10 bases. The receptor was derived from an adult with an advanced solid tumor such as melanoma, head and neck, liver or kidney cancer. The material was CD4+ or CD8+ T cells sorted from blood, obtained in a trial of the OX40 agonist ivuxolimab. CDR3 nucleotide sequence: TGTGCCAGCAGTTACTCGGCTAGCGGGAGCGACAATGAGCAGTTCTTC. The encoded protein is CASSYSASGSDNEQFF.